These 4 T cell receptor beta chains were all obtained from the same sample, sequenced in a study of cytomegalovirus exposure and HLA in healthy donors. Primers for the PCR totalled 60 Vbeta and 13 Jbeta. Measured with immunoSEQ multiplex PCR; TCRdb has only the in-frame clones, and not every one. This table has 85,000 to 100,000 clones, about 76% appearing once. Sequencing was done on a sample of PBMCs. The source of these receptors is a man aged 35 to 55 in good health and CMV-seropositive.

This chain links TRBV9 with TRBJ1-1; no definite D call. The CDR3 has 16 amino acids. V lost 3 bases and J 1 base, leaving 16 bases between the germline ends. Germline loops: CDR1 SGDLS, CDR2 YYNGEE. Here the CDR3 reads CASSARVRVENTEAFF. CDR3 nucleotide sequence: TGTGCCAGCAGCGCGAGGGTGAGGGTGGAGAACACTGAAGCTTTCTTT.

The gene calls are TRBV7-9 and TRBJ2-1, with D possibly TRBD2 on 6 matching bases. CDR1 and CDR2 from the germline V gene are SEHNR and FQNEAQ (reference sequence). CDR3 size: 12 residues. With 8 bases removed from V and 7 bases from J, the gap between germline ends came to 12 bases. The CDR3 coding sequence is TGTGCCAGCGCCGCGGGATGGAATGAGCAGTTCTTC. Translated: CASAAGWNEQFF.

Turning to this clone: The conserved final phenylalanine or tryptophan is absent from the CDR3, which likely points to a read error. This chain joins TRBV19 and TRBJ2-7; D remains ambiguous. The germline V gene has CDR1 LNHDA and CDR2 SQIVND (reference sequence). Deletions cut 5 bases from V and 1 base from J, with 9 bases between. The CDR3 has 13 residues. CDR3 nucleotides: TGTGCCAGTAGTCTACAGCCGTCCTACGAGCAGTACCTC. Protein: CASSLQPSYEQYL.

This chain links TRBV27 with TRBJ1-1; 11 bases are shared with TRBD1. The germline gives CDR1 MNHEY, CDR2 SMNVEV (reference sequence). The CDR3 is made up of 16 amino acids. The V gene end was trimmed by 5 bases and the J gene end by 5 bases; junction bases not matched to a gene: 10. DNA for the CDR3: TGTGCCAGCAGTCCGAGGACAGGGGGCTTGAGTACTGAAGCTTTCTTT. Amino acids: CASSPRTGGLSTEAFF.